This passage covers 28 T cell receptor beta chains from one sample sequenced in a study of blood T cell repertoires in COVID-19. Profiling relied on immunoSEQ multiplex PCR, and the TCRdb table lists in-frame clones only, not all of them. Among 140,000 to 150,000 clones listed, 88% were seen once. The material sequenced was peripheral blood. These receptors originate from a woman in her forties or fifties with acute or convalescent COVID-19.

The V gene is TRBV19, the J gene TRBJ2-7; the match to TRBD1 covers 8 bases. CDR1 is LNHDA and CDR2 is SQIVND in the germline V gene (reference sequence). The V gene end was trimmed by 4 bases and the J gene end by 3 bases; junction bases not matched to a gene: 14. The CDR3 contains 17 residues. In nucleotides, the CDR3 is TGTGCCAGTAGTACCCCCCCAACAGGGGGTTTTTTCTACGAGCAGTACTTC. Translated: CASSTPPTGGFFYEQYF.

The chain combines TRBV12-3 or TRBV12-4 with TRBJ2-3; the D is unclear. Trimming stripped 6 bases from V and 2 bases from J, with 9 bases between. The CDR3 has 13 amino acids. The CDR3 spells CASSQYYTDTQYF. The CDR3 bases are TGTGCCAGCAGCCAGTATTACACAGATACGCAGTATTTT.

This chain uses TRBV19 with TRBJ1-1; perhaps TRBD1 as D (6 bases). Germline V gives CDR1 LNHDA, CDR2 SQIVND (reference sequence). The length of the CDR3 is 14 residues. Between the trimmed V and J ends, which lost 8 bases and 4 bases, there was a span of 17 bases. CDR3 nucleotide sequence: TGTGCCAGTCAAGTCAGGGGATCTTTCACTGAAGCTTTCTTT. Residues: CASQVRGSFTEAFF.

As for this clone: The identical CDR3 is also encoded by other nucleotide sequences in the sample. The chain couples TRBV12-5 to TRBJ2-7; no firm D call. CDR3 length equals 11 residues. Trimming took 4 bases from V and 4 from J, leaving 5 bases between them. CDR1 is LGHNT and CDR2 is FRNRAP in the germline V gene. CDR3 protein: CASGSLYEQYF. The DNA of the CDR3 is TGTGCTAGTGGTTCTTTATACGAGCAGTACTTC.

The chain carries TRBV28 and TRBJ1-5, with 7 positions matching TRBD1. CDR1 MDHEN and CDR2 SYDVKM come from the germline V gene. V shed 6 bases and J 0 bases; nucleotides not matched to a gene: 8. This CDR3 has 16 residues. The CDR3, as DNA: TGTGCCAGCAGCCGACCGGACAGGAATAGCAATCAGCCCCAGCATTTT. Its translation: CASSRPDRNSNQPQHF.

The J gene is TRBJ2-7, the V gene TRBV5-1, with 7 bases identical to TRBD1. The CDR3 length is 15 residues. From germline, CDR1 is SGHRS and CDR2 YFSETQ. Unmatched junction bases numbered 9, after V lost 5 bases and J lost 1 base. Written as DNA, the CDR3 is TGCGCCAGCAGACGTACAGGGGACCCATCCTACGAGCAGTACTTC. It encodes CASRRTGDPSYEQYF.

The V call is TRBV28, the J call TRBJ1-2; TRBD1 is a possible D gene (5 bases). From germline, CDR1 is MDHEN and CDR2 SYDVKM. Trimming took 4 bases from V and 8 from J, leaving 26 bases between them. The CDR3 is made up of 17 amino acids. DNA of the CDR3: TGTGCCAGCAGTTCCCAGGCGTGGACCACAGGTTCTTGGGGCTACACCTTC. Amino acids: CASSSQAWTTGSWGYTF.

The genes are TRBV24-1 and TRBJ2-3; no firm D call. The CDR3 runs 17 residues. Germline lookup yields CDR1 KGHDR and CDR2 SFDVKD. V gave up 4 bases and J gave up 5 bases, with 21 bases separating them. The CDR3 nucleotides read TGTGCCACCAGTGACCATCACATAAGTGCAGCAGGAGATACGCAGTATTTT. Amino acid sequence: CATSDHHISAAGDTQYF.

This sequence joins TRBV7-9 and TRBJ1-1, with D possibly matching TRBD1 (6 bases). The CDR3 spans 15 residues. Between the trimmed V and J ends, which lost 2 bases and 1 base, there was a span of 11 bases. Germline V gene sequence: CDR1 SEHNR, CDR2 FQNEAQ (reference sequence). This CDR3 is CASSLFGGANTEAFF. For the CDR3, the DNA is TGTGCCAGCAGCTTATTTGGGGGGGCGAACACTGAAGCTTTCTTT.

The V and J genes are TRBV9 and TRBJ2-3; 8 bases are shared with TRBD1. CDR1 is SGDLS, CDR2 YYNGEE, per germline. V lost 2 bases and J lost 3; bases outside the gene matches: 2. This CDR3 contains 14 residues. The CDR3 reads CASSVQGATDTQYF. In nucleotides, the CDR3 is TGTGCCAGCAGCGTCCAGGGGGCGACAGATACGCAGTATTTT.

V gene TRBV19 combines with J gene TRBJ1-6; 7 bases align to TRBD1. CDR1 is LNHDA, CDR2 SQIVND, per germline (reference sequence). This CDR3 has 14 amino acids. The J segment lost 2 bases and the V segment lost 10 bases, leaving 5 bases of the junction unmatched. The CDR3 DNA sequence: TGTGCCACCACCGACAGGGCCTATAATTCACCCCTCCACTTT. It yields the protein CATTDRAYNSPLHF. Full variable domain (outside the CDR3, taken from reference TRBV19 and TRBJ1-6): DGGITQSPKYLFRKEGQNVTLSCEQNLNHDAMYWYRQDPGQGLRLIYYSQIVNDFQKGDIAEGYSVSREKKESFPLTVTSAQKNPTAFYLCATTDRAYNSPLHFGNGTRLTVT.

The chain joins TRBV2 to TRBJ2-7; 9 nucleotides align to TRBD1. Per the germline V gene, CDR1 is SNHLY and CDR2 is FYNNEI. CDR3 size: 14 residues. Germline trimming cut 7 bases from V and 6 bases from J; bases unmatched to any gene: 10. The CDR3 DNA reads TGTGCCAGCAACCAACAGGGGGCGCCGAGCGAGCAGTACTTC. Protein sequence: CASNQQGAPSEQYF.

V is TRBV6-5 and J is TRBJ2-5; TRBD2 aligns across 8 bases. The germline gives CDR1 MNHEY, CDR2 SVGAGI. The J segment lost 7 bases and the V segment lost 2 bases, leaving 12 bases of the junction unmatched. The CDR3 contains 16 residues. CDR3 nucleotide sequence: TGTGCCAGCAGTTACGGCGGGAGGAACCCGCCCGGGACCCAGTACTTC. Protein: CASSYGGRNPPGTQYF.

The J gene is TRBJ1-5, the V gene TRBV28; TRBD1 matches 11 bases. V lost 3 bases, J lost 5 bases, and 6 bases stayed unmatched. Germline CDR1 MDHEN, CDR2 SYDVKM. This CDR3 is built from 16 residues. CDR3 nucleotide sequence: TGTGCCAGCAGTTTCGCGGACAGGGGGCTCGATCAGCCCCAGCATTTT. Amino acid sequence: CASSFADRGLDQPQHF.

V and J are TRBV30 and TRBJ1-5, with 8 bases identical to TRBD1. This CDR3 has 13 amino acids. The V gene's germline CDR1 is GTSNPN and CDR2 SVGIG (reference sequence). V shed 1 base, J shed 4 bases, and the junction held 0 bases outside the gene matches. The CDR3 nucleotides read TGTGCCTGGAGTGGACAGGGGAATCAGCCCCAGCATTTT. Protein: CAWSGQGNQPQHF.

The chain uses TRBV28 and TRBJ1-3; TRBD1 is a possible D gene (5 bases). Germline CDR1 is MDHEN and CDR2 is SYDVKM. V was clipped by 7 bases and J by 4 bases, with 14 bases between them. This CDR3 has 14 residues. The CDR3 here is CASMQGSYGNTIYF. The DNA for the CDR3 is TGTGCCAGCATGCAGGGCAGTTACGGAAACACCATATATTTT.

This chain uses TRBV6-6 with TRBJ2-7; 10 bases agree with TRBD1. The V gene's germline CDR1 is MNHNY and CDR2 SVGAGI (reference sequence). The CDR3 runs to 17 residues. V lost 5 bases, J lost 3 bases, and 13 bases stayed unmatched. The CDR3 DNA sequence: TGTGCCAGCAGTCAAACTTCCTCCGGGACAGGGGACTACGAGCAGTACTTC. It specifies CASSQTSSGTGDYEQYF.

The chain has TRBV19 and TRBJ2-3; tentative D call: TRBD1 (5 bases). There are 15 residues in the CDR3. Looked up from germline, CDR1 is LNHDA and CDR2 is SQIVND (reference sequence). V gave up 5 bases and J gave up 5 bases, with 17 bases separating them. This chain's CDR3 is CASSLQGNGEDTQYF. For the CDR3, the DNA is TGTGCCAGTAGTTTGCAGGGAAATGGAGAAGATACGCAGTATTTT.

This rearrangement joins TRBV6-2 or TRBV6-3 to TRBJ1-4, with TRBD1 matching 11 bases. Losses at the gene ends were 5 bases for V and 7 bases for J; bases not matched to a gene: 6. The germline V gene has CDR1 MNHEY and CDR2 SVGEGT. This CDR3 comprises 15 residues. For the CDR3, the DNA is TGTGCCAGCAGTCCCAGGACAGGGGGCGTTGAAAAACTGTTTTTT. Translating it yields CASSPRTGGVEKLFF.

The chain links TRBV9 to TRBJ2-3, with 9 bases fitting TRBD2. The germline V gene encodes CDR1 SGDLS and CDR2 YYNGEE. Trimming removed 4 bases from V and 0 bases from J; junction bases left unmatched: 9. The CDR3 is 17 amino acids. CDR3 sequence reads: CASSPPAGGISTDTQYF. The DNA for the CDR3 is TGTGCCAGCAGCCCACCGGCGGGGGGGATAAGCACAGATACGCAGTATTTT.

The J gene is TRBJ1-3, the V gene TRBV10-3, with D tentatively TRBD1 (6 bases). The CDR3 covers 15 residues. Germline-derived CDR1 and CDR2 are ENHRY and SYGVKD. V was pared by 4 bases and J by 0 bases, with 10 bases between. CDR3 in amino acids: CAISGGDISGNTIYF. Written as DNA, the CDR3 is TGTGCCATCAGTGGAGGGGACATCTCTGGAAACACCATATATTTT.

The chain is built from TRBV6-5 and TRBJ1-2; tentatively, D is TRBD1 (5 bases). CDR3 length: 15 amino acids. The V and J ends lost 6 bases and 5 bases respectively, with 19 bases between them. Germline V gene data show CDR1 as MNHEY and CDR2 as SVGAGI. The CDR3 DNA sequence: TGTGCCAGCAGGGATTCAGGGTCGATACTGTATGGCTACACCTTC. As protein: CASRDSGSILYGYTF.

This clone was seen just once. The rearrangement links TRBV28 to TRBJ1-2; 8 bases map to TRBD1. The germline V gene has CDR1 MDHEN and CDR2 SYDVKM. The CDR3 is made up of 13 amino acids. Germline trimming cut 6 bases from V and 4 bases from J; bases unmatched to any gene: 4. CDR3 in amino acids: CASRLQGGYGYTF. Here the CDR3 DNA reads TGTGCCAGCAGACTACAGGGGGGCTATGGCTACACCTTC.

This clone was found once. V is TRBV19 and J is TRBJ1-1; tentatively, D is TRBD1 (5 bases). V was trimmed by 3 bases and J by 3 bases, leaving 8 bases between them. The V gene's germline CDR1 is LNHDA and CDR2 SQIVND (reference sequence). The CDR3 contains 13 residues. CDR3 sequence: CASSMSGDTEAFF. CDR3 coding DNA: TGTGCCAGTAGTATGTCGGGGGACACTGAAGCTTTCTTT.

This chain links TRBV28 with TRBJ1-4; D call uncertain. V lost 4 bases, J lost 11 bases, and 11 bases lay in between. Germline values: CDR1 MDHEN, CDR2 SYDVKM. The CDR3 sequence is 12 residues long. The CDR3 is CASSSTWEKLFF. DNA of the CDR3: TGTGCCAGCAGTTCGACTTGGGAGAAACTGTTTTTT.

The chain has TRBV5-5 and TRBJ2-7, with D perhaps matching TRBD1 (5 bases). This CDR3 comprises 15 residues. V was shortened by 3 bases and J by 1 base, with 14 bases between the two germline ends. Per germline, CDR1 SGHKS and CDR2 YYEKEE (reference sequence). In DNA, the CDR3 is TGTGCCAGCAGCTGGGGCCAGACGATGTCCTACGAGCAGTACTTC. Amino acids: CASSWGQTMSYEQYF.

The rearrangement links TRBV7-3 to TRBJ2-1; 8 bases map to TRBD1. The CDR3 length is 16 residues. Trimming removed 3 bases from V and 0 bases from J; junction bases left unmatched: 4. Germline values: CDR1 SGHTA, CDR2 FQGTGA. The CDR3 bases are TGTGCCAGCAGCTTGCAGGGGGCCAGCTCCTACAATGAGCAGTTCTTC. Its translation is CASSLQGASSYNEQFF.

The J gene is TRBJ2-1, the V gene TRBV3-1 (or the pseudogene TRBV3-2), with D tentatively TRBD2 (5 bases). The CDR3 sequence is 15 residues long. The V end was cut by 7 bases, the J end by 0 bases, with 13 bases between. Germline values: CDR1 LGHDT, CDR2 YNNKEL (reference sequence). The CDR3 DNA follows: TGTGCCAGCATAACCGGGATGAGCTCCTACAATGAGCAGTTCTTC. This sequence encodes CASITGMSSYNEQFF.